Presented here are 12 T cell receptor beta chains from one specimen sequenced in a study of T-cell reconstitution after alpha-beta-depleted transplantation in children. Preparation of the TCRbeta library used unique molecular identifiers. TCRdb reprocessed the PCR reads with MiXCR, giving one entry per CDR3 protein. The table records approximately 800,000 distinct CDR3 sequences, under 20% of them present only once. The specimen was PBMCs, mostly from graft donor cells, collected 360 days after TCRalphabeta/CD19-depleted stem cell transplant. Source of these receptors: a male patient younger than 18 who had a stem cell transplant for acute lymphoblastic leukemia, so the T cells may come from the graft donor.

This clonotype was observed a few times. The gene calls are TRBV7-3 and TRBJ2-3, with TRBD2 matching over 11 bases. The junction had 13 bases not matched to a gene; V was cut back by 2 bases and J by 12 bases. This CDR3 is built from 16 residues. The germline V gene has CDR1 SGHTA and CDR2 FQGTGA. The CDR3 protein is CASSLSSRIAGGRQYF. The CDR3 DNA sequence: TGTGCCAGCAGCTTATCCTCAAGGATAGCGGGAGGGCGCCAGTATTTT.

The sample holds a few counts of this clonotype. The chain has TRBV27 and TRBJ2-7; possibly TRBD2 for D (6 bases). The germline gives CDR1 MNHEY, CDR2 SMNVEV (reference sequence). V lost 5 bases, J lost 7 bases, and 12 bases lay in between. The CDR3 has 12 amino acids. DNA of the CDR3: TGTGCCAGCAGTCCGGCGCGGGGTGAGCAGTACTTC. It specifies CASSPARGEQYF.

Many counts were recorded for this clonotype. V gene TRBV2 combines with J gene TRBJ2-7; a possible D gene is TRBD1 (6 bases). The CDR3 runs 13 residues. CDR1 SNHLY and CDR2 FYNNEI come from the germline V gene. Trimming took off 11 bases at V and 0 bases at J, with 14 bases between the two ends. CDR3 loop: CAGSRDTSYEQYF. The CDR3 region has the DNA TGTGCCGGGAGCCGGGACACCTCCTACGAGCAGTACTTC.

This clonotype was found a few times. The chain links TRBV11-2 to TRBJ2-1, with TRBD2 matching 13 bases. The CDR3 covers 19 residues. Germline CDR1 is SGHAT and CDR2 is FQNNGV. Unmatched junction bases numbered 13, after V lost 5 bases and J lost 3 bases. CDR3 DNA sequence: TGTGCCAGCAGCCCGCCCGGACTAGCGGGAGTGCGGCACTACAATGAGCAGTTCTTC. Translating gives CASSPPGLAGVRHYNEQFF. The full variable domain, rest sourced from reference TRBV11-2 and TRBJ2-1, is EAGVAQSPRYKIIEKRQSVAFWCNPISGHATLYWYQQILGQGPKLLIQFQNNGVVDDSQLPKDRFSAERLKGVDSTLKIQPAKLEDSAVYLCASSPPGLAGVRHYNEQFFGPGTRLTVL.

This clonotype was seen a handful of times. The chain employs TRBV6-1 and TRBJ1-5; no reliable D call. Germline V gene data show CDR1 as MNHNS and CDR2 as SASEGT. CDR3 length equals 15 residues. V gave up 7 bases and J gave up 1 base, with 14 bases separating them. CDR3 protein: CASTYWRESNQPQHF. The CDR3 DNA reads TGTGCCAGCACCTATTGGAGGGAGAGCAATCAGCCCCAGCATTTT.

This chain connects TRBV3-1 to TRBJ2-3; maybe TRBD2 (7 bases). This CDR3 contains 16 residues. Looked up from germline, CDR1 is LGHDT and CDR2 is YNNKEL (reference sequence). V gave up 6 bases and J gave up 2 bases, with 18 bases separating them. The CDR3, as DNA: TGTGCCAGCAGATACAGGAGGGGGGGCTACACAGATACGCAGTATTTT. This codes for CASRYRRGGYTDTQYF.

This clonotype was counted only a few times. In nucleotides, the CDR3 is TGCGCCAGCAGCCAGAGGAACGGGGAGCTGTTTTTT. Encoded protein: CASSQRNGELFF. The chain couples TRBV4-1 to TRBJ2-2; D is unresolved. Trimming removed 3 bases at V and 7 bases at J, with 6 bases between. Germline CDR1 reads MGHRA; CDR2 reads YSYEKL. The CDR3 has 12 residues.

The V call is TRBV7-9, the J call TRBJ2-1, with 13 bases lining up with TRBD2. Germline-derived CDR1 and CDR2 are SEHNR and FQNEAQ (reference sequence). This CDR3 comprises 16 residues. The ends lost 4 bases at V and 4 bases at J; junction bases unmatched: 4. The CDR3 loop reads CASSSQLAGGYNEQFF. CDR3 in DNA: TGTGCCAGCAGCTCCCAACTAGCGGGAGGGTACAATGAGCAGTTCTTC.

This clonotype was detected only a few times. CDR3 sequence (DNA): TGTGCCAGTAGTACCCGGGGGCTAACGGCCTACAATGAGCAGTTCTTC. Amino acids: CASSTRGLTAYNEQFF. The chain employs TRBV19 and TRBJ2-1; D might be TRBD1 or TRBD2, each matching 6 bases. This CDR3 is 16 amino acids long. Trimming cost V 4 bases and J 2 bases, with 15 bases left between them. CDR1 and CDR2 from the germline V gene are LNHDA and SQIVND (reference sequence).

There are a few counts of this clonotype. CDR3 region: CAIPWTSRETQYF. The CDR3 bases are TGTGCCATCCCATGGACTAGTCGAGAGACCCAGTACTTC. The rearrangement links TRBV6-2 or TRBV6-3 to TRBJ2-5; 7 bases fit TRBD2. This CDR3 has 13 residues. Looked up from germline, CDR1 is MNHEY and CDR2 is SVGEGT. Trimming removed 10 bases from V and 4 bases from J; junction bases left unmatched: 9.

This clonotype was detected only a few times. This chain connects TRBV12-3 or TRBV12-4 to TRBJ2-1; the D is unclear. CDR3 size: 11 residues. V was clipped by 0 bases and J by 12 bases, with 6 bases between them. As DNA, the CDR3 is TGTGCCAGCAGTTTAGCGCAGGTGCAGTTCTTC. Translation gives CASSLAQVQFF.

The chain recombines TRBV11-3 with TRBJ2-2; the D gene is possibly TRBD2 (6 bases). Trimming took off 5 bases at V and 8 bases at J, with 15 bases between the two ends. The CDR3 contains 14 residues. From germline, CDR1 is SGHNT and CDR2 YENEEA. The CDR3 sequence: CASSQLGGTGELFF. Here the CDR3 DNA reads TGTGCCAGCAGCCAGCTCGGCGGGACTGGGGAGCTGTTTTTT.